This entry concerns a single TCR beta chain. At least ten counts were recorded for this clonotype. Which antigen it targets is not known. There are no base qualities to consult, and no much larger clone falls within one base. Genomic DNA was used as template for profiling of TCR beta VDJ combinations and CDR3 sequences. An Illumina HiSeq 2000 was the platform used for TCR repertoire sequencing. The paper's data handling went like this. TRBV/TRBJ rearrangement plots, CDR3 size and DJ length profiles, and Simpson's diversity index were used to evaluate the repertoires. The immunodominant clone was defined as the most abundant DNA sequence in deep sequencing data. CDR3 amino acid sequences were checked for sharing across subjects and were also compared against the VDJdb database and published repertoires. The public sequencing data were trimmed at Q25 with fastp and processed into clonotypes with MiXCR by TCRdb, which kept only in-frame beta chains. One record per CDR3 amino acid sequence lists the most common genes and DNA. TCRdb's processing, not the authors', yielded these V and J calls. The sample table holds under 350,000 distinct CDR3 sequences, of which roughly 59% were seen once. Of the sample, 1.3% falls within the top ten clones.

Patients chosen for sequencing had shown expansion of CD8+CD57+ cells by flow cytometry. Every patient had severe acquired aplastic anemia, diagnosed using the International Study of Aplastic Anemia and Agranulocytosis and Camitta criteria. No therapy had been received by the patients at the time of blood sampling. TCR repertoires of sorted CD4+ and CD8+ blood T cells from severe aplastic anemia patients and healthy subjects were deep-sequenced in the study. In the USA, patient enrollment took place under clinicaltrials.gov protocols 00001620, 01623167, 00001397, 00071045, 00081523 and 00961064. Ficoll-Paque density gradient centrifugation was used to isolate peripheral blood mononuclear cells. Before DNA extraction, CD4+ and CD8+ T cells were sorted with FACS or magnetic beads. This sample is drawn from a study of CD8+CD57+ T cells in acquired aplastic anemia (dated 2018 in TCRdb). In the study overall: A mean of around 3 ug of DNA, ranging from about 0.19 to 27.4 ug, was extracted from sorted CD4+ and CD8+ cells. CD8+CD57+ expansion was defined as a frequency above the mean frequency observed in healthy subjects.

Overall study results and their limits: Roughly 29 CD8+ CDR3 sequences were found to be shared between patients and controls, but these sequences appeared to be highly expressed in patients and within the immunodominant clones of the patients. Patients and healthy controls showed no significant difference in CD8+ Simpson's diversity (P=0.060).

CDR1 and CDR2 are drawn from the germline V gene: MNHEY, SVGAGI. V loses 4 bases, J loses 10 bases, and the germline ends lie 20 bases apart. The CDR3 runs 16 amino acids, cysteine and phenylalanine included. Solely the CDR3 DNA is kept, with 48 bases framed from the first base. The rearranged chain carries TRBV6-5 and TRBJ1-6; the D gene lacks a confident call. The sample was sorted CD4+, CD8+, or CD8+CD57+ T cells (not recorded which) from PBMCs. The TCR comes from a human donor with aplastic anemia. Here is the DNA: TGTGCCAGCAGTTTGACTTTTGGCCAAGGGAGGTCACCCCTCCACTTT. This codes for CASSLTFGQGRSPLHF.